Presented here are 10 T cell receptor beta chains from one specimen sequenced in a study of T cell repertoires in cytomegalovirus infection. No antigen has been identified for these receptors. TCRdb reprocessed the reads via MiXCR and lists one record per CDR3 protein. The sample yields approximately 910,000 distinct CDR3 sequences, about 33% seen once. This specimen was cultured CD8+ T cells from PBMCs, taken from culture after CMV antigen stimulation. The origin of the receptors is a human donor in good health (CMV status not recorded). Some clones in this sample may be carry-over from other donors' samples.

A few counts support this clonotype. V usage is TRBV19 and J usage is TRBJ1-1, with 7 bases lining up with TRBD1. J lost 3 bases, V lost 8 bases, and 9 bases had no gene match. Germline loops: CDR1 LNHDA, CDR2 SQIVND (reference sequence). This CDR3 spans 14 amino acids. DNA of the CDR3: TGTGCCAGTGATCGTAGGGGGCTCGACACTGAAGCTTTCTTT. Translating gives CASDRRGLDTEAFF.

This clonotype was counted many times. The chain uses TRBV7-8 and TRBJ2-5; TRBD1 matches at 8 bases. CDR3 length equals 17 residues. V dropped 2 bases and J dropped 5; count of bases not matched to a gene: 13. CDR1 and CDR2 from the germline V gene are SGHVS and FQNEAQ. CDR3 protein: CASSLNSGQGARETQYF. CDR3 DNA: TGTGCCAGCAGCTTAAATTCCGGGCAGGGGGCGCGTGAGACCCAGTACTTC.

The DNA of the CDR3 is TGTGCCAGCAGTTCACAGGACTTGGATGTCGAAAACATTCAGTACTTC. As protein: CASSSQDLDVENIQYF. The chain links TRBV12-3 or TRBV12-4 to TRBJ2-4; D could derive from TRBD1 or TRBD2 (5 bases each). V dropped 4 bases and J dropped 5 bases, with 18 bases sitting between them. The CDR3 sequence is 16 residues long.

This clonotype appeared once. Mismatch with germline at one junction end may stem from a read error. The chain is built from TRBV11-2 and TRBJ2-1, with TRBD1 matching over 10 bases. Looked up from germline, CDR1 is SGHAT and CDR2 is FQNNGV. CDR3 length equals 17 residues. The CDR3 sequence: CVSSPTMTGGALNEQFF. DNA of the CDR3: TGTGTCAGCAGCCCGACGATGACAGGGGGCGCCTTGAATGAGCAGTTCTTC.

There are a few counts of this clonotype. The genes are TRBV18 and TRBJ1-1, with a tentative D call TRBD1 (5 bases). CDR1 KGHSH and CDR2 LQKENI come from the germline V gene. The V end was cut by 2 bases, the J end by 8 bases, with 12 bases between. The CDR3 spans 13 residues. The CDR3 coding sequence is TGTGCCAGCTCACCAGGGCAGGGATTGGAAGCTTTCTTT. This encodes CASSPGQGLEAFF.

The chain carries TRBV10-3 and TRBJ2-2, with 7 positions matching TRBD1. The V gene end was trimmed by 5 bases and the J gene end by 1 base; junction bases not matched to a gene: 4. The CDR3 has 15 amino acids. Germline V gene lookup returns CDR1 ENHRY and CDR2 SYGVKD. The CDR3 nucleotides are TGTGCCATCAGTTCCGGGACAGAGAACACCGGGGAGCTGTTTTTT. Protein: CAISSGTENTGELFF.

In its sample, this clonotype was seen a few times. This CDR3 is CASSERLAGGPHEQYV. Written as DNA, the CDR3 is TGTGCCAGCAGTGAGCGTTTGGCGGGGGGCCCCCACGAGCAGTACGTC. The rearrangement joins TRBV28 to TRBJ2-7; 8 positions agree with TRBD2. Trimming at V came to 5 bases and at J to 5 bases, leaving 14 bases not matched to a gene. The CDR3 extends over 16 amino acids. Germline V gives CDR1 MDHEN, CDR2 SYDVKM.

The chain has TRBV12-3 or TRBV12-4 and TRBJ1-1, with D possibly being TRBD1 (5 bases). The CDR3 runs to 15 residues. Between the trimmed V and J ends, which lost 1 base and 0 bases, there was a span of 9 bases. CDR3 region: CASSLGGVMNTEAFF. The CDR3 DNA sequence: TGTGCCAGCAGTTTAGGGGGGGTCATGAACACTGAAGCTTTCTTT.

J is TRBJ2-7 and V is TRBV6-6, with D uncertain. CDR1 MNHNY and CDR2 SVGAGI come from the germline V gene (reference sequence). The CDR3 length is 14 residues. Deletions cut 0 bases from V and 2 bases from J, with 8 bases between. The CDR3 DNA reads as TGTGCCAGCAGTTACTCATTCCTTGCCTACGAGCAGTACTTC. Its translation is CASSYSFLAYEQYF.

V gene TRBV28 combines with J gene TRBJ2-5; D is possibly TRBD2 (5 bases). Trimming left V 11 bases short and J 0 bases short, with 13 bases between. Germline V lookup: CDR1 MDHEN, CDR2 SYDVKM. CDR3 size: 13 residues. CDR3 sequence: CALSRANQETQYF. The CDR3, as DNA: TGTGCCCTGTCGAGGGCAAACCAAGAGACCCAGTACTTC.